The 20 T cell receptor beta chains in this list originate from one sample, sequenced in a study of shared clonotypes between healthy human individuals. The repertoire was sequenced with immunoSEQ multiplex PCR; TCRdb's copy has only in-frame clones and lacks some. The sample gives about 2.1 million clones, 80% to 95% of which show up once; more than 1.5% is in the top ten. CD45RO-negative, CCR7-positively selected cells formed the naive CD8 fraction, excluding terminally differentiated effector memory CD45RA+ cells. The specimen was naive CD8+ T cells from PBMCs. These receptors all stem from a man between 18 and 29 years old in good health. Some clones in this sample may be carry-over from other donors' samples.

V and J are TRBV6-5 and TRBJ1-1; D remains ambiguous. V gave up 2 bases and J gave up 4 bases, with 11 bases separating them. The CDR3 runs to 14 residues. Germline CDR1 and CDR2: MNHEY and SVGAGI. Here the CDR3 DNA reads TGTGCCAGCAGTTACGCTCTGGGCGGCACTGAAGCTTTCTTT. Translated, it gives CASSYALGGTEAFF.

The V gene is TRBV13, the J gene TRBJ2-7; 7 bases are shared with TRBD1. This CDR3 has 13 amino acids. Germline V lookup: CDR1 PRHDT, CDR2 FYEKMQ (reference sequence). J lost 3 bases, V lost 5 bases, and 4 bases had no gene match. CDR3 bases: TGTGCCAGCAGCCCCCGGGACAGCTACGAGCAGTACTTC. This sequence encodes CASSPRDSYEQYF.

About this clone: The same CDR3 also results from other DNA sequences found in this sample. The rearrangement links TRBV27 to TRBJ2-7; the D is unclear. CDR1 MNHEY and CDR2 SMNVEV come from the germline V gene (reference sequence). The CDR3 spans 14 residues. Trimming removed 3 bases at V and 0 bases at J, with 9 bases between. The CDR3 DNA reads as TGTGCCAGCAGTTTTTCTGGCAGCTCCTACGAGCAGTACTTC. Amino acids: CASSFSGSSYEQYF.

Details on this clone: Other DNA sequences from this sample encode an identical CDR3 as well. The chain links TRBV9 to TRBJ2-1; D unclear. The V end lost 0 bases, the J end lost 1 base, and 8 bases lay between the germline ends. The CDR3 is 15 amino acids. Germline V gene lookup returns CDR1 SGDLS and CDR2 YYNGEE. The CDR3 region has the DNA TGTGCCAGCAGCGTAGTGGGAAGTTCCTACAATGAGCAGTTCTTC. It yields the protein CASSVVGSSYNEQFF.

The chain couples TRBV28 to TRBJ2-7; tentatively, D is TRBD1 or TRBD2 (5 bases each). There are 12 residues in the CDR3. The V gene lost 5 bases and the J gene lost 6 bases, with 11 bases spanning the gap. Germline CDR1 is MDHEN and CDR2 is SYDVKM. DNA for the CDR3: TGTGCCAGCAGTATGGGACGGGCCGAGCAGTACTTC. Protein sequence: CASSMGRAEQYF.

This chain links TRBV2 with TRBJ2-3, with 7 bases that match TRBD2. Germline V gene lookup returns CDR1 SNHLY and CDR2 FYNNEI. The CDR3 is 17 residues long. V was clipped by 8 bases and J by 1 base; unmatched bases: 15. The CDR3, as DNA: TGTGCCAGCGACCGGGAGTCGCGGGAGATCGGCACAGATACGCAGTATTTT. Translation: CASDRESREIGTDTQYF.

The chain uses TRBV28 and TRBJ2-3; TRBD2 matches at 9 bases. V lost 6 bases, J lost 0 bases, and 4 bases stayed unmatched. Germline V gene sequence: CDR1 MDHEN, CDR2 SYDVKM. The CDR3 extends over 15 amino acids. The CDR3 loop reads CASRPTSGSTDTQYF. The CDR3 coding sequence is TGTGCCAGCAGGCCCACTAGCGGGAGCACAGATACGCAGTATTTT.

The rearrangement joins TRBV28 to TRBJ2-7, with TRBD2 identical over 11 bases. Trimming took 8 bases from V and 3 from J; bases not matched to a gene: 6. CDR3 length equals 14 residues. Per the germline V gene, CDR1 is MDHEN and CDR2 is SYDVKM. The CDR3 protein is CASGTLAGVYEQYF. Here the CDR3 DNA reads TGTGCCAGCGGAACACTAGCGGGAGTCTACGAGCAGTACTTC.

This chain links TRBV7-9 with TRBJ2-1; D gene unclear. The germline V gene has CDR1 SEHNR and CDR2 FQNEAQ (reference sequence). The CDR3 is 16 residues long. Trimming cost V 1 base and J 2 bases, with 12 bases left between them. The CDR3 protein is CASSLGYGRTYNEQFF. CDR3 nucleotide sequence: TGTGCCAGCAGCTTAGGATATGGGCGAACCTACAATGAGCAGTTCTTC.

The V call is TRBV6-5, the J call TRBJ2-1, with D possibly being TRBD2 (6 bases). Germline CDR1 MNHEY, CDR2 SVGAGI. V was shortened by 5 bases and J by 12 bases, with 20 bases between the two germline ends. This CDR3 is 14 amino acids long. CDR3 bases: TGTGCCAGCAGTGCACCCACTAGCACCGAGGGGCAGTTCTTC. This gives the protein CASSAPTSTEGQFF.

This clone has only one observation. The gene calls are TRBV7-2 and TRBJ1-5; the D gene is possibly TRBD1 (5 bases). From germline, CDR1 is SGHTA and CDR2 FQGNSA. V lost 5 bases and J 2 bases, leaving 13 bases between the germline ends. This CDR3 is built from 15 residues. The CDR3 reads CASSAGTDRNQPQHF. The CDR3 DNA sequence: TGTGCCAGCAGCGCCGGGACGGACCGCAATCAGCCCCAGCATTTT.

Comments on this clone: This CDR3 is also generated by other DNA sequences in the sample. The V gene is TRBV7-9, the J gene TRBJ2-7; 8 bases map to TRBD1. V shed 5 bases, J shed 4 bases, and the junction held 4 bases outside the gene matches. The CDR3 is 13 residues long. Germline-derived CDR1 and CDR2 are SEHNR and FQNEAQ (reference sequence). For the CDR3, the DNA is TGTGCCAGCAGCCAAGACAGGGGTTACGAGCAGTACTTC. Encoded protein: CASSQDRGYEQYF. The full variable domain, completed using reference TRBV7-9 and TRBJ2-7, is DTGVSQNPRHKITKRGQNVTFRCDPISEHNRLYWYRQTLGQGPEFLTYFQNEAQLEKSRLLSDRFSAERPKGSFSTLEIQRTEQGDSAMYLCASSQDRGYEQYFGPGTRLTVT.

The CDR3 region has the DNA TGCAGCGTAAGAGCCTCCGGGACCCAGTACTTC. Translated, it gives CSVRASGTQYF. The chain has TRBV29-1 and TRBJ2-5, with D uncertain. Trimming left V 6 bases short and J 7 bases short, with 12 bases between. This CDR3 contains 11 residues. Per the germline V gene, CDR1 is SQVTM and CDR2 is ANQGSEA.

J is TRBJ2-7 and V is TRBV5-5; 7 bases fit TRBD1. CDR1 is SGHKS, CDR2 YYEKEE, per germline (reference sequence). After removal of 0 bases from V and 6 bases from J, the junction contained 9 bases not matched to a gene. CDR3 size: 15 residues. This chain's CDR3 is CASSLAHSDRREQYF. The CDR3 coding sequence is TGTGCCAGCAGCTTGGCACACTCGGACAGGCGCGAGCAGTACTTC. Together with reference TRBV5-5 and TRBJ2-7, the CDR3 gives the full variable domain: DAGVTQSPTHLIKTRGQQVTLRCSPISGHKSVSWYQQVLGQGPQFIFQYYEKEERGRGNFPDRFSARQFPNYSSELNVNALLLGDSALYLCASSLAHSDRREQYFGPGTRLTVT.

This clone was observed a single time. The V and J genes are TRBV4-1 and TRBJ2-5, with D possibly matching TRBD1 (5 bases). Germline CDR1 is MGHRA and CDR2 is YSYEKL. Trimming took 3 bases from V and 0 from J, leaving 11 bases between them. CDR3 length: 15 residues. Here the CDR3 reads CASSQVDSHQETQYF. DNA of the CDR3: TGCGCCAGCAGCCAGGTTGACAGCCACCAAGAGACCCAGTACTTC.

This sequence joins TRBV15 and TRBJ2-2; 7 bases match TRBD1. After removal of 5 bases from V and 5 bases from J, the junction contained 2 bases not matched to a gene. The V gene's germline CDR1 is LNHNV and CDR2 YYDKDF (reference sequence). The CDR3 runs to 13 residues. CDR3 nucleotide sequence: TGTGCCACCAGCCGACAGGGAACCGGGGAGCTGTTTTTT. Its protein is CATSRQGTGELFF.

The chain employs TRBV28 and TRBJ1-5, with D possibly TRBD1 on 5 matching bases. CDR3 size: 16 residues. The germline V gene encodes CDR1 MDHEN and CDR2 SYDVKM. The V and J ends lost 3 bases and 9 bases respectively, with 21 bases between them. CDR3 in DNA: TGTGCCAGCAGTTTTGGAGTCGGGGGAGCGTCTCGGCCCCAGCATTTT. Translated, it gives CASSFGVGGASRPQHF.

V is TRBV25-1 and J is TRBJ1-2; D is perhaps TRBD1 (6 bases). The CDR3 is 13 amino acids. From germline, CDR1 is MGHDK and CDR2 SYGVNS. Trimming pared 5 bases from V and 8 bases from J, leaving 15 bases between. The CDR3 region has the DNA TGTGCCAGCAGTCCGAGGGGGAGTGGAGGCTACACCTTC. Amino acids: CASSPRGSGGYTF.

This sequence joins TRBV7-9 and TRBJ1-1; possibly TRBD1 for D (5 bases). This CDR3 spans 11 amino acids. The V end was cut by 10 bases, the J end by 7 bases, with 13 bases between. Per germline, CDR1 SEHNR and CDR2 FQNEAQ (reference sequence). The CDR3 protein is CATTTGVEAFF. The DNA of the CDR3 is TGTGCCACCACCACGGGGGTTGAAGCTTTCTTT.

The chain couples TRBV7-9 to TRBJ2-7; TRBD1 is a possible D gene (6 bases). Germline CDR1 and CDR2: SEHNR and FQNEAQ (reference sequence). V lost 5 bases to trimming and J lost 5 bases, with 13 bases between them. The CDR3 is 13 residues long. CDR3 loop: CASSRATGHEQYF. The CDR3 nucleotides are TGTGCCAGCAGCAGGGCGACAGGACACGAGCAGTACTTC.